The clone carrying this T cell receptor beta chain appeared a few times. Antigen unknown. The data are from a study of cytomegalovirus exposure and HLA in healthy donors. Across the study: Falling in the Caucasian-associated ancestry cluster were 81% of under 450 genotyped donors.

V dropped 2 bases and J dropped 5 bases, with 18 bases sitting between them. CDR1 and CDR2 from the germline V gene are LNHDA and SQIVND (reference sequence). The CDR3 is 16 amino acids. The study ran its PCR with 60 Vbeta and 13 Jbeta primers. Measured with immunoSEQ multiplex PCR; TCRdb has only the in-frame clones, and not every one. The repertoire holds 150,000 to 200,000 clones, with 77% as singletons. The study, taken as a whole, reports: According to the study, 160 or so TCR beta chains were cytomegalovirus-associated. The Asian-associated ancestry cluster reportedly had fewer N-insertions than the approximately 700-donor mean in a later analysis.

The sample taken for sequencing was PBMCs. The TCR comes from a woman in her thirties or forties in good health and CMV-seropositive. The chain has TRBV19 and TRBJ2-5; a possible D gene is TRBD2 (6 bases). Here the CDR3 reads CASSILLSGATETQYF. CDR3 sequence (DNA): TGTGCCAGTAGTATACTCCTCTCGGGAGCAACGGAGACCCAGTACTTC.